Given below is one T cell receptor (beta chain) in context. Its target is unknown. Profiling relied on immunoSEQ multiplex PCR, and the TCRdb table lists in-frame clones only, not all of them. This sample has some 87,000 clones, with roughly 77% found just once. There are 16 residues in the CDR3. Germline assignment: CDR1 SGHRS and CDR2 YFSETQ. The V and J ends lost 0 bases and 5 bases respectively, with 17 bases between them. These data are taken from a study of CD8 T cell repertoires and HIV-1 epitope variants. The overall study: Separate wells received one of Twenty-five Gag or Nef variant peptides. Controls were a CMV, EBV and flu peptide pool, Ebola AY9 negative control, and no-peptide well. General study points: The TAALDMSHF plasma variant had no responses, unlike KF9 (about five clonotypes) and HW9 (one).

The chain links TRBV5-1 to TRBJ2-5; a possible D gene is TRBD1 (6 bases). The TCR originated in a male donor with HIV. The specimen was uncultured baseline CD8+ T cells from peripheral blood mononuclear cells (PBMCs). This CDR3 is CASSLDHGRGRETQYF. The DNA for the CDR3 is TGCGCCAGCAGCTTGGATCACGGCAGGGGTAGGGAGACCCAGTACTTC.